This TCR beta chain emerged from a study of T-cell memory formation after mild COVID-19. Study-level information: Most TCR clusters belonged to a single donor. Study conclusions and caveats: Cross-reactive memory seemingly joined, as some responding clones were found in pre-infection memory.

The germline CDR1 and CDR2 sequences are LNHNV and YYDKDF (reference sequence). This CDR3 comprises 15 residues. Unmatched junction bases numbered 6, after V lost 4 bases and J lost 2 bases. TCRdb used MiXCR to reprocess the 5' RACE reads, holding one entry per CDR3 protein. The sample holds roughly 380,000 distinct CDR3 sequences, 25% to 30% seen once. This clonotype was observed a few times. Its antigen is currently unknown. This receptor was taken from an adult woman who had mild COVID-19 (a few samples of this study predate the infection). Cell type and time point are not known. The chain employs TRBV15 and TRBJ2-7, with 9 bases that match TRBD1. Sequenced sample: PBMCs or a T cell subset sorted from them (not recorded which). CDR3 coding DNA: TGTGCCACCAGCAAAGACAGGGGGGGACCCTACGAGCAGTACTTC. This gives the protein CATSKDRGGPYEQYF.